In its sample, the clone carrying this T cell receptor beta chain was seen many times. The antigen is not known. CDR1 is SQVTM, CDR2 ANQGSEA, per germline. V lost 6 bases to trimming and J lost 5 bases, with 11 bases between them. The length of the CDR3 is 13 residues. The source of the sample is a study of Graves' ophthalmopathy and Graves' hyperthyroidism. Study-level background: Peripheral blood was gathered at first diagnosis, ahead of any treatment whatsoever. Study-wide findings and caveats: The model's prediction of ophthalmopathy progression had about 70% sensitivity and 72% to 75% specificity. Most thyroid clonotypes expanded beyond 0.001 frequency were also found in blood.

RNA transcripts served as template for amplifying TCR beta CDR3 sequences. HTBI primers were employed in first-round RT-PCR, then a second-round multiplex PCR followed. Via MiXCR, TCRdb re-called the multiplex PCR reads, giving one row per CDR3 protein. The table has about 240,000 distinct CDR3 sequences, less than 55% seen once. The chain has TRBV29-1 and TRBJ1-6; tentative D call: TRBD1 (6 bases). Sequenced sample: peripheral blood. The origin of this receptor is an adult man with Graves' ophthalmopathy. The CDR3 nucleotides read TGCAGCGTACCGCACAGGGATAATTCACCCCTCCACTTT. It specifies CSVPHRDNSPLHF.